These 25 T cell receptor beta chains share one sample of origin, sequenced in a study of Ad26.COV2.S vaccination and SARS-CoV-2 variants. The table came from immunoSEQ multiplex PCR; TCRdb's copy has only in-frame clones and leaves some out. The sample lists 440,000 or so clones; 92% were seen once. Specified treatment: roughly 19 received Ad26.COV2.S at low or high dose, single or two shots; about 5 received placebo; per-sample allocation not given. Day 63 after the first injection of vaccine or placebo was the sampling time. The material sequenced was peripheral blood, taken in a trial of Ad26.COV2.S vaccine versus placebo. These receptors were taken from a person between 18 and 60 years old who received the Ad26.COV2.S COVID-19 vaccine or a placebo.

The CDR3 sequence is CASRIYSGGAYNEQFF. CDR3 nucleotide sequence: TGTGCCAGTAGAATATATTCCGGGGGGGCCTACAATGAGCAGTTCTTC. The gene calls are TRBV19 and TRBJ2-1; 8 bases map to TRBD2. This CDR3 comprises 16 residues. CDR1 LNHDA and CDR2 SQIVND come from the germline V gene (reference sequence). Trimming cost V 6 bases and J 2 bases; bases outside gene matches: 9.

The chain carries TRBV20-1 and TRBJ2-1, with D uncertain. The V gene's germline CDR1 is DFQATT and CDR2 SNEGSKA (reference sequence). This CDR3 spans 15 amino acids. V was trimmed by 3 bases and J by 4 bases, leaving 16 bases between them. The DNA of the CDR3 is TGCAGTGCTAGTTCAGGTCAGGCTGGATACAATGAGCAGTTCTTC. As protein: CSASSGQAGYNEQFF.

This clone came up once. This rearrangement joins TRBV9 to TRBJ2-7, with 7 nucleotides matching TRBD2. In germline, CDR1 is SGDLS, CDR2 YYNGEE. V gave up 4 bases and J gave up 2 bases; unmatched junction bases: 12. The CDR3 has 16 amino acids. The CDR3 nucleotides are TGTGCCAGCAGCCCAAGGCTAGGACTAGGAACCTACGAGCAGTACTTC. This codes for CASSPRLGLGTYEQYF.

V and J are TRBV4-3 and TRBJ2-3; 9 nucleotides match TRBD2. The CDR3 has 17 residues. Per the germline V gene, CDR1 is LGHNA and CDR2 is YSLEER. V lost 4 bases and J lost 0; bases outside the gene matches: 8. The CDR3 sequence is CASSRVPLAGSTDTQYF. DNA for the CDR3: TGCGCCAGCAGCCGAGTACCCCTAGCGGGGAGCACAGATACGCAGTATTTT.

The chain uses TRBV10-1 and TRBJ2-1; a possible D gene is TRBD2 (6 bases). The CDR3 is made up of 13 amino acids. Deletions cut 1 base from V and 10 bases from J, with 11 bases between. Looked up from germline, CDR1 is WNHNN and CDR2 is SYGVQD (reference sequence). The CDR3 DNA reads TGCGCCAGCAGTGAGTTCGGGGGTCAAGAGCAGTTCTTC. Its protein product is CASSEFGGQEQFF.

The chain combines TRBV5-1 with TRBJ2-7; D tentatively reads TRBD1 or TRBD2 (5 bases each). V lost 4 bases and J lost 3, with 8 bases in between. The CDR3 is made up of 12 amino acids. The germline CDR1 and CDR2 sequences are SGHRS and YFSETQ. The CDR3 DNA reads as TGCGCCAGCAGCACGAGGGGCTACGAGCAGTACTTC. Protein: CASSTRGYEQYF.

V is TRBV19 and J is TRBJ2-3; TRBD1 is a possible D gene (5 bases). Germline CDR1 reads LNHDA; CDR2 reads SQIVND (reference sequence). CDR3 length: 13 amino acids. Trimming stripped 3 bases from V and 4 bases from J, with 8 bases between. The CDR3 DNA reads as TGTGCCAGTAGTATTGGCAGGGCAGATACGCAGTATTTT. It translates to CASSIGRADTQYF. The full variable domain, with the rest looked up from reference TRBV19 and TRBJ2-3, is DGGITQSPKYLFRKEGQNVTLSCEQNLNHDAMYWYRQDPGQGLRLIYYSQIVNDFQKGDIAEGYSVSREKKESFPLTVTSAQKNPTAFYLCASSIGRADTQYFGPGTRLTVL.

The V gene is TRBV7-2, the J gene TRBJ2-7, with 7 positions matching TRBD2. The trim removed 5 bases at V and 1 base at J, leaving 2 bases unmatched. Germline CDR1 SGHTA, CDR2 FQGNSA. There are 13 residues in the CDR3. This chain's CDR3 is CASSGGDSYEQYF. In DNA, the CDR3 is TGTGCCAGCAGCGGGGGGGATTCCTACGAGCAGTACTTC. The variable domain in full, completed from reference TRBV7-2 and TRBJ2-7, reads GAGVSQSPSNKVTEKGKDVELRCDPISGHTALYWYRQSLGQGLEFLIYFQGNSAPDKSGLPSDRFSAERTGGSVSTLTIQRTQQEDSAVYLCASSGGDSYEQYFGPGTRLTVT.

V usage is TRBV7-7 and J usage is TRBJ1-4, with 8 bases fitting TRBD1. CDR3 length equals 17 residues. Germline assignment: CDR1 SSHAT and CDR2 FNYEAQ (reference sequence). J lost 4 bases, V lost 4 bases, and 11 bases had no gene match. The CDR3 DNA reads TGTGCCAGCAGCTCGGCAGGGGGCGCCGGGGGTAATGAAAAACTGTTTTTT. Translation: CASSSAGGAGGNEKLFF. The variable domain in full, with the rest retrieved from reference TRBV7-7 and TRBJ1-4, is GAGVSQSPRYKVTKRGQDVTLRCDPISSHATLYWYQQALGQGPEFLTYFNYEAQPDKSGLPSDRFSAERPEGSISTLTIQRTEQRDSAMYRCASSSAGGAGGNEKLFFGSGTQLSVL.

CDR3 protein: CASTKTRGETQYF. The CDR3 nucleotides read TGCGCCAGCACAAAAACAAGAGGAGAGACCCAGTACTTC. The V call is TRBV5-1, the J call TRBJ2-5; D gene ambiguous. The germline V and J ends were trimmed by 6 bases and 4 bases, with 13 bases remaining between them. Per germline, CDR1 SGHRS and CDR2 YFSETQ. This CDR3 has 13 amino acids.

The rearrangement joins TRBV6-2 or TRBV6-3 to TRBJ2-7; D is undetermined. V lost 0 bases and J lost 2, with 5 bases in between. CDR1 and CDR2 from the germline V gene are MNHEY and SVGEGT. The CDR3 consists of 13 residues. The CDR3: CASSYSLPYEQYF. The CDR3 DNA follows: TGTGCCAGCAGTTACTCCCTGCCCTACGAGCAGTACTTC.

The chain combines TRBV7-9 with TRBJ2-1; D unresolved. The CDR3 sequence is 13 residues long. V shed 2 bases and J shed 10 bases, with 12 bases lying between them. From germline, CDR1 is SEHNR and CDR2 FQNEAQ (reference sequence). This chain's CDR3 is CASSLIGKREQFF. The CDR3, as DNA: TGTGCCAGCAGCTTAATAGGGAAGAGGGAGCAGTTCTTC.

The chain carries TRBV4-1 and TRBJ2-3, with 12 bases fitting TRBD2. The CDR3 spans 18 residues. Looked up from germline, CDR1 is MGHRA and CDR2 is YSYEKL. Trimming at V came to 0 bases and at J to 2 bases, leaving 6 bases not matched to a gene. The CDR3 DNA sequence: TGCGCCAGCAGCCAAGAGGGTGGACTAGCGGGGAACACAGATACGCAGTATTTT. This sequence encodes CASSQEGGLAGNTDTQYF.

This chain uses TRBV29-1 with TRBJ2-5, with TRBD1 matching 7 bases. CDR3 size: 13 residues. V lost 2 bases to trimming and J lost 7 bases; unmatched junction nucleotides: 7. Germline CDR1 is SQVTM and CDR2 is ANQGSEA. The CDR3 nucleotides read TGCAGCGTTGAAATAGGGGGCATTGGGACCCAGTACTTC. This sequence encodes CSVEIGGIGTQYF.

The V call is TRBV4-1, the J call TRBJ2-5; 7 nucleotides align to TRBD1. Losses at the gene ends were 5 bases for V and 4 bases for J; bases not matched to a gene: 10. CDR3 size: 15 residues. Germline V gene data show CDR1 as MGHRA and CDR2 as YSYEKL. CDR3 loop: CASSEEQGWVETQYF. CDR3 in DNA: TGCGCCAGCAGCGAGGAACAGGGGTGGGTAGAGACCCAGTACTTC.

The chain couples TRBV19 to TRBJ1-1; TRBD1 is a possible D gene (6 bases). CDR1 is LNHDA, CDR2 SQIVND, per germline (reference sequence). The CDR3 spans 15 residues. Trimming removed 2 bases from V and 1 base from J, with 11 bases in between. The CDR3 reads CASSIMARGNTEAFF. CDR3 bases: TGTGCCAGTAGTATAATGGCCAGGGGGAACACTGAAGCTTTCTTT.

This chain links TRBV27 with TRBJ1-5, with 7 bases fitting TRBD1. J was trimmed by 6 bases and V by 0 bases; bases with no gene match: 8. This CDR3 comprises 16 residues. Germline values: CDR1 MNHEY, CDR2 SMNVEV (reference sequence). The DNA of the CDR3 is TGTGCCAGCAGTTTATCCCCAGGGGGTGGGGGTCAGCCCCAGCATTTT. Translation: CASSLSPGGGGQPQHF.

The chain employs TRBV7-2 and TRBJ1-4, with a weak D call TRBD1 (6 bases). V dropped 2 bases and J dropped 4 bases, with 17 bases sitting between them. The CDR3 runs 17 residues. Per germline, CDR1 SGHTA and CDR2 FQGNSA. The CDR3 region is CASSLFGTLVGNEKLFF. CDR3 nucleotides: TGTGCCAGCAGCTTATTTGGGACACTGGTTGGTAATGAAAAACTGTTTTTT.

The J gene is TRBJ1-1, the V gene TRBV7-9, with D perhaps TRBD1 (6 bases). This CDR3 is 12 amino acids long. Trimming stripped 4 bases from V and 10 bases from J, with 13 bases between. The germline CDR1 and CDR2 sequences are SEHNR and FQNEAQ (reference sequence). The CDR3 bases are TGTGCCAGCAGCTACGGGACATTTGTAGCTTTCTTT. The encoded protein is CASSYGTFVAFF.

In DNA, the CDR3 is TGTGCCAGCAGTTACTCGGGGGGGTACGCGGAGACCCAGTACTTC. Translation gives CASSYSGGYAETQYF. The V and J genes are TRBV6-2 or TRBV6-3 and TRBJ2-5; 7 bases map to TRBD2. The J segment lost 5 bases and the V segment lost 0 bases, leaving 6 bases of the junction unmatched. The CDR3 has 15 amino acids. Germline V lookup: CDR1 MNHEY, CDR2 SVGEGT.

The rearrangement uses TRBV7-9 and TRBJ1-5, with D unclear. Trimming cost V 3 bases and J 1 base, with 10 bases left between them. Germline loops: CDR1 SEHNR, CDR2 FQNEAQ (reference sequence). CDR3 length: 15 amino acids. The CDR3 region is CASSFDQASNQPQHF. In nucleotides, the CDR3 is TGTGCCAGCAGCTTCGATCAGGCCAGCAATCAGCCCCAGCATTTT.

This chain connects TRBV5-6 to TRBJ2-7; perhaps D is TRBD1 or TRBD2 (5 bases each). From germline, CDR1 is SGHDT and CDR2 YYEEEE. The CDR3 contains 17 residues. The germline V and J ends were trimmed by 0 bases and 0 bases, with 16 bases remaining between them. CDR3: CASSLAPGAPSSYEQYF. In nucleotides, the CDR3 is TGTGCCAGCAGCTTGGCCCCCGGGGCCCCTAGCTCCTACGAGCAGTACTTC.

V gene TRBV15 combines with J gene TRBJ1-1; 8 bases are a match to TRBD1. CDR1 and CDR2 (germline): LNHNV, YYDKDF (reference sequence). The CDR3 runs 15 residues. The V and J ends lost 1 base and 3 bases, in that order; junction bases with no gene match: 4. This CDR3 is CATSRGGTGYTEAFF. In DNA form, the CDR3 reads TGTGCCACCAGCAGAGGTGGGACAGGTTACACTGAAGCTTTCTTT.

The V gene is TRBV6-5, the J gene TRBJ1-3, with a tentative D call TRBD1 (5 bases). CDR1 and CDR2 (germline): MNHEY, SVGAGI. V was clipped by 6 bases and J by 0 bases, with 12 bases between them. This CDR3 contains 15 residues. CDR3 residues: CASRGRASSGNTIYF. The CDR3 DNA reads TGTGCCAGCAGGGGACGGGCCTCCTCTGGAAACACCATATATTTT.

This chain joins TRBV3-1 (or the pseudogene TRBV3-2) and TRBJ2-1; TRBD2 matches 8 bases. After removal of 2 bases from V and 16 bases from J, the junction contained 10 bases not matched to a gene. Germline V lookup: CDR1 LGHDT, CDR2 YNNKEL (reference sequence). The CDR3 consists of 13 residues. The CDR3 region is CASSQSVRGGRFF. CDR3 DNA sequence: TGTGCCAGCAGCCAATCGGTCCGGGGGGGGCGTTTCTTC.